These 27 T cell receptor beta chains share one sample of origin, sequenced in a study of CD8+CD57+ T cells in acquired aplastic anemia. Sequencing involved patients with CD8+CD57+ cell expansion previously shown by flow cytometry. Profiles of TCR beta VDJ and CDR3 were generated from a genomic DNA template. TCRdb passed the reads through MiXCR, listing each CDR3 protein once. In the table there are 180,000 or so distinct CDR3 sequences, approximately 48% of which are singletons. The sequencing sample was made of sorted CD4+, CD8+, or CD8+CD57+ T cells (not recorded which) from PBMCs. Receptor source: a human donor with aplastic anemia.

V and J are TRBV7-3 and TRBJ2-5, with 9 positions matching TRBD2. The junction had 3 bases not matched to a gene; V was cut back by 0 bases and J by 4 bases. Germline assignment: CDR1 SGHTA and CDR2 FQGTGA. CDR3 size: 15 residues. CDR3 in amino acids: CASSLTSGSGETQYF. In DNA form, the CDR3 reads TGTGCCAGCAGCTTAACTAGCGGGAGTGGAGAGACCCAGTACTTC. Drawing the rest from reference TRBV7-3 and TRBJ2-5, the complete variable domain is GAGVSQTPSNKVTEKGKYVELRCDPISGHTALYWYRQSLGQGPEFLIYFQGTGAADDSGLPNDRFFAVRPEGSVSTLKIQRTERGDSAVYLCASSLTSGSGETQYFGPGTRLLVL.

The J gene is TRBJ2-7, the V gene TRBV7-9, with TRBD2 as a possible D gene (7 bases). V lost 6 bases, J lost 3 bases, and 18 bases lay in between. The CDR3 sequence is 15 residues long. Germline CDR1 SEHNR, CDR2 FQNEAQ (reference sequence). The CDR3 DNA reads TGTGCCAGCAGTGAAGTCCGCGGGGGCAGCTACGAGCAGTACTTC. Its protein is CASSEVRGGSYEQYF.

This clonotype was observed a few times. The chain links TRBV18 to TRBJ2-7; 10 nucleotides align to TRBD1. The CDR3 is made up of 14 amino acids. Per germline, CDR1 KGHSH and CDR2 LQKENI. Losses at the gene ends were 2 bases for V and 6 bases for J; bases not matched to a gene: 4. This CDR3 is CASSPGTGAREQYF. The CDR3 DNA sequence: TGTGCCAGCTCACCAGGGACAGGGGCTCGCGAGCAGTACTTC.

The V gene is TRBV7-2, the J gene TRBJ2-5; D uncertain. Germline loops: CDR1 SGHTA, CDR2 FQGNSA. The CDR3 covers 14 residues. V was cut by 4 bases and J by 0 bases, with 9 bases left in between. The CDR3 region is CASSSQVDQETQYF. Written as DNA, the CDR3 is TGTGCCAGCAGCTCGCAAGTAGACCAAGAGACCCAGTACTTC.

The chain has TRBV7-3 and TRBJ1-6; the match to TRBD1 covers 8 bases. This CDR3 is 15 amino acids long. The trim removed 3 bases at V and 7 bases at J, leaving 5 bases unmatched. The germline V gene has CDR1 SGHTA and CDR2 FQGTGA. CDR3 protein: CASSLRQGRNSPLHF. The CDR3, as DNA: TGTGCCAGCAGCTTGCGACAGGGGCGGAATTCACCCCTCCACTTT.

V usage is TRBV12-5 and J usage is TRBJ2-7, with D uncertain. Trimming removed 0 bases from V and 6 bases from J, with 15 bases in between. The CDR3 is made up of 15 amino acids. CDR1 LGHNT and CDR2 FRNRAP come from the germline V gene. CDR3 nucleotides: TGTGCTAGTGGTTTGGTAATGGGAACCCTAACCGAGCAGTACTTC. This translates into CASGLVMGTLTEQYF.

This clonotype showed up just a few times. This chain joins TRBV3-1 and TRBJ2-4, with D hard to call. This CDR3 comprises 15 residues. Germline V gene data show CDR1 as LGHDT and CDR2 as YNNKEL (reference sequence). V dropped 4 bases and J dropped 0 bases, with 10 bases sitting between them. CDR3 DNA: TGTGCCAGCAGCCCCTCAGGAATAGCCAAAAACATTCAGTACTTC. Encoded protein: CASSPSGIAKNIQYF.

This clonotype was found once. The chain carries TRBV19 and TRBJ2-6; D is perhaps TRBD2 (5 bases). V lost 8 bases and J 3 bases, leaving 26 bases between the germline ends. This CDR3 contains 19 residues. The germline CDR1 and CDR2 sequences are LNHDA and SQIVND (reference sequence). The CDR3 sequence is CASSPPPLVSLGGANVLTF. The CDR3 region has the DNA TGTGCCAGTTCTCCCCCCCCACTAGTCTCCTTGGGTGGGGCCAACGTCCTGACTTTC.

A word on this clonotype: Being one base from a much bigger clone, this may be a read error. The chain couples TRBV6-1 to TRBJ1-5; 7 positions match TRBD1. The V gene's germline CDR1 is MNHNS and CDR2 SASEGT. This CDR3 contains 15 residues. CDR3 coding DNA: TGTGCCGGCAGTGAAAGGGGGCGTCCCAATCAGCCCCAGCATTTT. Its translation is CAGSERGRPNQPQHF.

This chain uses TRBV2 with TRBJ1-6; the D gene is possibly TRBD1 (5 bases). Germline CDR1 and CDR2: SNHLY and FYNNEI. Between the trimmed V and J ends, which lost 2 bases and 10 bases, there was a span of 15 bases. This CDR3 has 15 amino acids. CDR3 loop: CASSEYGGRASPLHF. The CDR3 DNA sequence: TGTGCCAGCAGTGAATATGGGGGGAGGGCCTCACCCCTCCACTTT.

This clonotype was recorded only once. This chain uses TRBV2 with TRBJ1-2; TRBD1 aligns across 9 bases. V lost 5 bases to trimming and J lost 8 bases; unmatched junction nucleotides: 15. The CDR3 is made up of 16 amino acids. Germline lookup yields CDR1 SNHLY and CDR2 FYNNEI. The CDR3 region is CASSSPGTGLEEGYTF. Here the CDR3 DNA reads TGTGCCAGCAGTAGTCCCGGGACAGGGTTAGAGGAAGGCTACACCTTC.

This clonotype was counted a few times. The chain combines TRBV10-3 with TRBJ2-1; D may match TRBD1 or TRBD2 (5 bases each). The germline V gene encodes CDR1 ENHRY and CDR2 SYGVKD. This CDR3 region has 15 residues. Deletions cut 5 bases from V and 2 bases from J, with 13 bases between. Here the CDR3 reads CAISRPGPTYNEQFF. The CDR3 coding sequence is TGTGCCATCAGTCGTCCGGGACCGACCTACAATGAGCAGTTCTTC.

This clonotype occurred a few times. The chain combines TRBV7-9 with TRBJ2-7; D is unresolved. This CDR3 has 13 residues. Germline loops: CDR1 SEHNR, CDR2 FQNEAQ (reference sequence). V gave up 4 bases and J gave up 2 bases, with 9 bases separating them. The CDR3 is CASSSPRTYEQYF. The CDR3 nucleotides read TGTGCCAGCAGCTCTCCTAGGACCTACGAGCAGTACTTC.

This clonotype was observed many times. The J gene is TRBJ2-7, the V gene TRBV18; weak D call: TRBD1 (5 bases). The germline CDR1 and CDR2 sequences are KGHSH and LQKENI. Trimming took 0 bases from V and 4 from J, leaving 10 bases between them. The CDR3 runs to 14 residues. Here the CDR3 reads CASSPPAGKYEQYF. The CDR3, as DNA: TGTGCCAGCTCACCACCGGCAGGGAAGTACGAGCAGTACTTC. Full variable domain (outside the CDR3, taken from reference TRBV18 and TRBJ2-7): NAGVMQNPRHLVRRRGQEARLRCSPMKGHSHVYWYRQLPEEGLKFMVYLQKENIIDESGMPKERFSAEFPKEGPSILRIQQVVRGDSAAYFCASSPPAGKYEQYFGPGTRLTVT.

There are many counts of this clonotype. The CDR3 DNA sequence: TGCGCCAGCAGCTTGGATGGGGGCGAGCAGTACTTC. Protein product: CASSLDGGEQYF. The rearrangement uses TRBV5-1 and TRBJ2-7; the D call may be TRBD1 or TRBD2 (5 bases each). V was pared by 0 bases and J by 6 bases, with 7 bases between. This CDR3 spans 12 amino acids. CDR1 is SGHRS and CDR2 is YFSETQ in the germline V gene.

J is TRBJ1-1 and V is TRBV10-3, with D possibly being TRBD1 (6 bases). Trimming left V 7 bases short and J 0 bases short, with 12 bases between. The germline gives CDR1 ENHRY, CDR2 SYGVKD. This CDR3 is built from 14 residues. CDR3 residues: CAITQDSMNTEAFF. The CDR3 DNA reads as TGTGCCATCACTCAGGACAGCATGAACACTGAAGCTTTCTTT.

The V gene is TRBV29-1, the J gene TRBJ1-2, with TRBD1 as a possible D gene (6 bases). Germline V gives CDR1 SQVTM, CDR2 ANQGSEA. The CDR3 covers 13 residues. With 8 bases removed from V and 6 bases from J, the gap between germline ends came to 19 bases. The CDR3 is CSHTEGGMDGYTF. DNA for the CDR3: TGCAGCCACACAGAAGGGGGGATGGATGGCTACACCTTC.

This chain uses TRBV9 with TRBJ2-4, with D perhaps TRBD1 (6 bases). The CDR3 runs 16 residues. V gave up 0 bases and J gave up 3 bases, with 13 bases separating them. The V gene's germline CDR1 is SGDLS and CDR2 YYNGEE. In nucleotides, the CDR3 is TGTGCCAGCAGCGTAGAGGTGGGGGCTGGCAAAAACATTCAGTACTTC. It translates to CASSVEVGAGKNIQYF.

The table lists this clonotype with a few counts. This rearrangement joins TRBV11-2 to TRBJ2-1; unclear D gene. The CDR3 is 16 amino acids. Germline assignment: CDR1 SGHAT and CDR2 FQNNGV. Trimming cost V 2 bases and J 4 bases, with 15 bases left between them. In DNA form, the CDR3 reads TGTGCCAGCAGCTTACGGTTCGGGTTTGGTTACAATGAGCAGTTCTTC. Translated, it gives CASSLRFGFGYNEQFF.

This clonotype was observed at least ten times. The rearrangement uses TRBV6-5 and TRBJ1-5; D is uncertain. CDR1 is MNHEY, CDR2 SVGAGI, per germline. There are 13 residues in the CDR3. Trimming took off 5 bases at V and 6 bases at J, with 11 bases between the two ends. The CDR3 coding sequence is TGTGCCAGCAGTCAATTAACGGGTCAGCCCCAGCATTTT. Translated: CASSQLTGQPQHF.

This clonotype occurred many times. The chain recombines TRBV6-2 or TRBV6-3 with TRBJ2-1; D may correspond to TRBD1 or TRBD2 (7 bases each). CDR1 is MNHEY and CDR2 is SVGEGT in the germline V gene. V lost 3 bases to trimming and J lost 0 bases, with 15 bases between them. The CDR3 has 17 amino acids. The CDR3 is CASSYWTGGSSYNEQFF. The CDR3 DNA sequence: TGTGCCAGCAGTTATTGGACAGGCGGGAGCTCCTACAATGAGCAGTTCTTC.

This clonotype was seen a few times. The gene calls are TRBV10-3 and TRBJ2-3, with D perhaps TRBD2 (6 bases). Germline CDR1 ENHRY, CDR2 SYGVKD. The ends were cut back, 7 bases at V and 2 bases at J, with 10 bases in the middle. The CDR3 extends over 13 amino acids. The DNA of the CDR3 is TGTGCCATCAACGAACTAGCCACAGATACGCAGTATTTT. Translating gives CAINELATDTQYF.

This clonotype has more than one count but fewer than ten. This sequence joins TRBV11-1 and TRBJ2-6; maybe TRBD2 (5 bases). V was shortened by 7 bases and J by 4 bases, with 17 bases between the two germline ends. Per the germline V gene, CDR1 is SGHAT and CDR2 is FQDESV (reference sequence). This CDR3 is built from 16 residues. The CDR3 region has the DNA TGTGCCAGCACCTTGAGGGTTGCGGGCGGGGCCAACGTCCTGACTTTC. Protein product: CASTLRVAGGANVLTF.

This sequence joins TRBV10-2 and TRBJ1-2; 10 nucleotides align to TRBD1. The CDR3 consists of 14 residues. J gave up 8 bases and V 7 bases, and 10 bases lay outside the gene matches. CDR1 is WSHSY, CDR2 SAAADI, per germline. Written as DNA, the CDR3 is TGCGCCAGCACCACGGACAGGGGGACGGCGGGCTACACCTTC. It specifies CASTTDRGTAGYTF.

This clonotype was seen repeatedly, ten times or more. The chain combines TRBV9 with TRBJ2-7; 9 bases align to TRBD1. V gave up 0 bases and J gave up 7 bases; unmatched junction bases: 5. The CDR3 extends over 14 amino acids. Germline values: CDR1 SGDLS, CDR2 YYNGEE. The CDR3 is CASSVGTGAWEQYF. The CDR3 bases are TGTGCCAGCAGCGTAGGGACAGGGGCATGGGAGCAGTACTTC.

V and J are TRBV2 and TRBJ2-2, with 7 nucleotides matching TRBD2. The CDR3 runs to 15 residues. CDR1 and CDR2 (germline): SNHLY, FYNNEI. Trimming cost V 7 bases and J 0 bases; bases outside gene matches: 5. CDR3 sequence reads: CASKASGANTGELFF. The CDR3 nucleotides are TGTGCCAGCAAGGCTAGCGGAGCGAACACCGGGGAGCTGTTTTTT.

CDR3 DNA: TGTGCCAGCAGCCTGGAATCGACTAGCGGGGCGGCCGGGGAGCTGTTTTTT. It specifies CASSLESTSGAAGELFF. The rearrangement uses TRBV5-4 and TRBJ2-2; TRBD2 aligns across 11 bases. The V and J ends lost 4 bases and 6 bases, in that order; junction bases with no gene match: 11. The CDR3 extends over 17 amino acids. Germline V gene sequence: CDR1 SGHNT, CDR2 YYREEE (reference sequence).